Each of the 23 T cell receptor beta chains below was sequenced from the same sample in a study of blood T cell repertoires in COVID-19. Data came from immunoSEQ multiplex PCR; TCRdb stores just in-frame clones and leaves some out. The repertoire holds roughly 61,000 clones, with 72% as singletons. Input material: PBMCs or T cells enriched from blood (not recorded which). These TCRs come from a woman between 55 and 75 years old who had been exposed to COVID-19.

This clone has only one observation. V gene TRBV6-5 combines with J gene TRBJ1-1, with 7 bases matching TRBD1. Looked up from germline, CDR1 is MNHEY and CDR2 is SVGAGI. Germline trimming cut 2 bases from V and 5 bases from J; bases unmatched to any gene: 2. CDR3 length equals 13 residues. The CDR3 DNA reads as TGTGCCAGCAGTTACGGCAGGGGGACTGAAGCTTTCTTT. It codes for CASSYGRGTEAFF.

The chain combines TRBV28 with TRBJ2-7; TRBD2 matches at 9 bases. CDR3 size: 16 residues. Germline V gives CDR1 MDHEN, CDR2 SYDVKM. After removal of 2 bases from V and 2 bases from J, the junction contained 7 bases not matched to a gene. CDR3 coding DNA: TGTGCCAGCAGTTTAATCATAGCGGGGGCGACCTACGAGCAGTACTTC. Translation: CASSLIIAGATYEQYF.

The chain links TRBV6-2 or TRBV6-3 to TRBJ2-2; D gene uncertain. There are 16 residues in the CDR3. With 0 bases removed from V and 2 bases from J, the gap between germline ends came to 10 bases. CDR1 is MNHEY and CDR2 is SVGEGT in the germline V gene. In nucleotides, the CDR3 is TGTGCCAGCAGTTACTCGTGGAGTAGTAACACCGGGGAGCTGTTTTTT. It specifies CASSYSWSSNTGELFF.

This chain links TRBV6-5 with TRBJ2-3; 9 nucleotides match TRBD2. The CDR3 consists of 11 residues. Germline loops: CDR1 MNHEY, CDR2 SVGAGI. J gave up 11 bases and V 9 bases, and 6 bases lay outside the gene matches. DNA for the CDR3: TGTGCCAGTAAGCGGGGGGTGATGCAGTATTTT. Translated, it gives CASKRGVMQYF.

This CDR3 is CATSRGGQGTNEQFF. The DNA of the CDR3 is TGTGCCACCAGCAGAGGGGGGCAAGGGACCAATGAGCAGTTCTTC. The genes are TRBV15 and TRBJ2-1; maybe TRBD1 (6 bases). V dropped 1 base and J dropped 6 bases, with 13 bases sitting between them. The CDR3 length is 15 residues. Per germline, CDR1 LNHNV and CDR2 YYDKDF (reference sequence).

V and J are TRBV7-2 and TRBJ1-1; 8 bases are shared with TRBD1. Germline lookup yields CDR1 SGHTA and CDR2 FQGNSA. Germline trimming cut 5 bases from V and 5 bases from J; bases unmatched to any gene: 10. This CDR3 comprises 15 residues. The CDR3 nucleotides read TGTGCCAGCAGCCCCAGACAGGGGATCGGTACTGAAGCTTTCTTT. Translation: CASSPRQGIGTEAFF.

The chain couples TRBV6-5 to TRBJ1-6; possibly TRBD1 for D (6 bases). The CDR3 length is 13 residues. In germline, CDR1 is MNHEY, CDR2 SVGAGI. V was pared by 6 bases and J by 8 bases, with 11 bases between. CDR3 sequence: CASRPNRDSPLHF. The CDR3 nucleotides read TGTGCCAGCAGGCCTAACAGGGATTCACCCCTCCACTTT.

The chain uses TRBV28 and TRBJ2-5; TRBD1 agrees at 8 bases. Germline V gene lookup returns CDR1 MDHEN and CDR2 SYDVKM. The junction had 7 bases not matched to a gene; V was cut back by 6 bases and J by 1 base. This CDR3 contains 15 residues. CDR3 protein: CASSPGQVSQETQYF. The CDR3 region has the DNA TGTGCCAGCAGCCCGGGACAGGTCAGCCAAGAGACCCAGTACTTC.

This clone was detected a few times. The chain joins TRBV2 to TRBJ2-7; 10 positions match TRBD1. The J segment lost 7 bases and the V segment lost 6 bases, leaving 18 bases of the junction unmatched. CDR3 length: 17 amino acids. Germline values: CDR1 SNHLY, CDR2 FYNNEI. The CDR3 reads CASRVRGPGTGATEQYF. The CDR3 bases are TGTGCCAGCAGAGTACGGGGGCCCGGGACAGGGGCGACGGAGCAGTACTTC.

The rearrangement uses TRBV5-1 and TRBJ1-2, with D perhaps matching TRBD1 (6 bases). The CDR3 has 15 amino acids. Trimming left V 0 bases short and J 4 bases short, with 13 bases between. Germline values: CDR1 SGHRS, CDR2 YFSETQ. Here the CDR3 DNA reads TGCGCCAGCAGCTTGGCAGGGACAAGCACCTATGGCTACACCTTC. Translated: CASSLAGTSTYGYTF.

This clone was observed a few times. The CDR3 loop reads CASSLRDSMYF. The CDR3 DNA sequence: TGTGCCAGCAGCCTCCGGGACTCGATGTACTTC. The chain combines TRBV14 with TRBJ2-7, with D maybe TRBD2 (6 bases). Germline V gene sequence: CDR1 SGHDN, CDR2 FVKESK. V was trimmed by 4 bases and J by 12 bases, leaving 13 bases between them. This CDR3 has 11 amino acids.

This chain uses TRBV23-1 with TRBJ2-3, with TRBD2 matching 8 bases. TRBV23-1 is classed as an ORF, of uncertain function. The CDR3 runs to 18 residues. V dropped 0 bases and J dropped 1; count of bases not matched to a gene: 9. CDR3 amino acids: CASSQSKRESVGTDTQYF. The CDR3 region has the DNA TGCGCCAGCAGTCAATCAAAGCGGGAGTCTGTCGGCACAGATACGCAGTATTTT.

The table lists this clone with a count of one. DNA for the CDR3: TGTGCCAGCAGTCTACAGGGGGACAATCAGCCCCAGCATTTT. Protein product: CASSLQGDNQPQHF. The rearrangement joins TRBV27 to TRBJ1-5; 8 nucleotides align to TRBD1. From germline, CDR1 is MNHEY and CDR2 SMNVEV (reference sequence). The V gene end was trimmed by 5 bases and the J gene end by 3 bases; junction bases not matched to a gene: 3. The CDR3 totals 14 residues.

J is TRBJ2-1 and V is TRBV24-1, with a tentative D call TRBD2 (6 bases). Per germline, CDR1 KGHDR and CDR2 SFDVKD. The V end lost 5 bases, the J end lost 0 bases, and 13 bases lay between the germline ends. The CDR3 is 16 residues long. The CDR3 DNA reads TGTGCCACCAGTGGCCGGAGGGATATCTCCTACAATGAGCAGTTCTTC. As protein: CATSGRRDISYNEQFF.

The rearrangement joins TRBV5-1 to TRBJ2-5; D is unresolved. Germline lookup yields CDR1 SGHRS and CDR2 YFSETQ. The CDR3 totals 14 residues. Trimming pared 4 bases from V and 0 bases from J, leaving 10 bases between. The CDR3 spells CASSIYSYQETQYF. The CDR3 DNA is TGCGCCAGCAGCATCTATTCGTACCAAGAGACCCAGTACTTC.

The V call is TRBV27, the J call TRBJ1-2; TRBD1 matches 11 bases. V shed 3 bases and J 0 bases; nucleotides not matched to a gene: 9. The CDR3 has 18 amino acids. Per germline, CDR1 MNHEY and CDR2 SMNVEV (reference sequence). The CDR3 DNA sequence: TGTGCCAGCAGTTTTAGGACAGGGGGCGCGTATCCTAACTATGGCTACACCTTC. Its translation is CASSFRTGGAYPNYGYTF.

This chain connects TRBV11-2 to TRBJ1-3; perhaps TRBD1 as D (5 bases). Per germline, CDR1 SGHAT and CDR2 FQNNGV. V was pared by 1 base and J by 2 bases, with 12 bases between. This CDR3 region has 16 residues. The CDR3 protein is CASSLGRVGPGNTIYF. CDR3 DNA sequence: TGTGCCAGCAGCTTAGGCAGGGTCGGCCCTGGAAACACCATATATTTT.

V usage is TRBV24-1 and J usage is TRBJ1-2, with 7 bases fitting TRBD1. V was pared by 0 bases and J by 8 bases, with 5 bases of the junction left unmatched. The germline V gene has CDR1 KGHDR and CDR2 SFDVKD. CDR3 length: 14 amino acids. In nucleotides, the CDR3 is TGTGCCACCAGTGATTTGTACACAGGGGAAGGCTACACCTTC. Its translation is CATSDLYTGEGYTF.

J is TRBJ1-2 and V is TRBV7-8, with D hard to call. The CDR3 runs 12 residues. Germline-derived CDR1 and CDR2 are SGHVS and FQNEAQ. Trimming took off 2 bases at V and 9 bases at J, with 10 bases between the two ends. The CDR3 reads CASSLRRGSYTF. In DNA form, the CDR3 reads TGTGCCAGCAGCTTAAGAAGAGGAAGCTACACCTTC. Filled out from reference TRBV7-8 and TRBJ1-2, the complete variable domain reads GAGVSQSPRYKVAKRGQDVALRCDPISGHVSLFWYQQALGQGPEFLTYFQNEAQLDKSGLPSDRFFAERPEGSVSTLKIQRTQQEDSAVYLCASSLRRGSYTFGSGTRLTVV.

V gene TRBV28 combines with J gene TRBJ1-5; D unresolved. The V and J ends lost 2 bases and 1 base respectively, with 12 bases between them. Germline CDR1 is MDHEN and CDR2 is SYDVKM. The CDR3 is made up of 16 amino acids. The chain's CDR3 is CASSLGAGGSNQPQHF. Written as DNA, the CDR3 is TGTGCCAGCAGTTTAGGAGCGGGAGGGAGCAATCAGCCCCAGCATTTT.

This chain uses TRBV25-1 with TRBJ1-4, with a weak D call TRBD1 (6 bases). V lost 4 bases, J lost 3 bases, and 15 bases lay in between. Germline values: CDR1 MGHDK, CDR2 SYGVNS. CDR3 length: 16 residues. The CDR3 here is CASSATGKRPNEKLFF. The CDR3, as DNA: TGTGCCAGCAGTGCCACAGGGAAGAGACCTAATGAAAAACTGTTTTTT.

The chain combines TRBV4-1 with TRBJ2-6; the D gene is possibly TRBD1 (6 bases). V shed 2 bases and J shed 4 bases, with 9 bases lying between them. The germline V gene encodes CDR1 MGHRA and CDR2 YSYEKL. CDR3 size: 15 residues. The CDR3 region has the DNA TGCGCCAGCAGCCAATGGGGGCAAGGGGCCAACGTCCTGACTTTC. This sequence encodes CASSQWGQGANVLTF.

This clone has a handful of counts. This rearrangement joins TRBV9 to TRBJ2-7; 10 nucleotides line up with TRBD1. Germline CDR1 SGDLS, CDR2 YYNGEE. The CDR3 runs to 15 residues. The V segment lost 3 bases and the J segment 5 bases; nucleotides outside the gene matches: 8. CDR3: CASSERDRGMHEQYF. Here the CDR3 DNA reads TGTGCCAGCAGCGAACGGGACAGGGGAATGCACGAGCAGTACTTC.